The 9 T cell receptor beta chains in this list originate from one sample, sequenced in a study of T-cell reconstitution after alpha-beta-depleted transplantation in children. A TCRbeta library incorporating unique molecular identifiers was prepared. TCRdb re-called the PCR reads through MiXCR, storing one row per CDR3 protein. This sample has some 350,000 distinct CDR3 sequences; roughly 15% occur once, and the top ten carry 35% to 50%. The material sequenced was PBMCs, mostly from graft donor cells, taken 360 days after TCRalphabeta/CD19-depleted stem cell transplant. These receptors were collected from a male patient aged 2-9 years who had a stem cell transplant for acute lymphoblastic leukemia, so the T cells may come from the graft donor.

The V and J genes are TRBV4-3 and TRBJ2-6; D is uncertain. Deletions cut 4 bases from V and 0 bases from J, with 4 bases between. CDR1 and CDR2 (germline): LGHNA, YSLEER. The length of the CDR3 is 14 residues. In DNA, the CDR3 is TGCGCCAGCAGCCTCTACTCTGGGGCCAACGTCCTGACTTTC. Residues: CASSLYSGANVLTF.

In this sample, this clonotype turned up a few times. The CDR3 bases are TGCGCCAGCAGCCCCCGGGTCGTAGATACGCAGTATTTT. Its protein product is CASSPRVVDTQYF. The rearrangement links TRBV4-3 to TRBJ2-3; D is unresolved. The germline V gene encodes CDR1 LGHNA and CDR2 YSLEER. This CDR3 comprises 13 residues. The ends were cut back, 4 bases at V and 5 bases at J, with 10 bases in the middle.

The V and J genes are TRBV29-1 and TRBJ2-7; 11 bases align to TRBD2. CDR3 length: 14 residues. J lost 0 bases, V lost 5 bases, and 3 bases had no gene match. Germline lookup yields CDR1 SQVTM and CDR2 ANQGSEA. In DNA, the CDR3 is TGCAGCGTTTTAGCGGGGGGGAGCTCCTACGAGCAGTACTTC. This codes for CSVLAGGSSYEQYF.

The gene calls are TRBV18 and TRBJ2-3; D gene uncertain. The CDR3 extends over 16 amino acids. Trimming stripped 3 bases from V and 2 bases from J, with 15 bases between. Per the germline V gene, CDR1 is KGHSH and CDR2 is LQKENI. The CDR3 coding sequence is TGTGCCAGCTCACCGGCGGTCACCCCCTCCACAGATACGCAGTATTTT. Translating it yields CASSPAVTPSTDTQYF.

The chain combines TRBV11-2 with TRBJ1-3; perhaps TRBD1 as D (5 bases). The CDR3 covers 15 residues. The germline V and J ends were trimmed by 10 bases and 1 base, with 17 bases remaining between them. The V gene's germline CDR1 is SGHAT and CDR2 FQNNGV. The CDR3 spells CATSRGPWSGNTIYF. The CDR3, as DNA: TGTGCCACAAGCCGGGGACCTTGGTCTGGAAACACCATATATTTT.

This clonotype was detected only a few times. The chain has TRBV6-1 and TRBJ1-1; 8 nucleotides line up with TRBD1. Germline CDR1 is MNHNS and CDR2 is SASEGT. The CDR3 is 17 residues long. Trimming cost V 6 bases and J 0 bases; bases outside gene matches: 12. CDR3 sequence: CASSPDRVRKMNTEAFF. The CDR3 nucleotides are TGTGCCAGCAGCCCGGACAGGGTCCGAAAAATGAACACTGAAGCTTTCTTT.

This clonotype was detected only a few times. The rearrangement uses TRBV7-2 and TRBJ2-1, with 15 bases fitting TRBD2. The trim removed 5 bases at V and 7 bases at J, leaving 3 bases unmatched. Germline V gene data show CDR1 as SGHTA and CDR2 as FQGNSA. The CDR3 extends over 15 amino acids. CDR3 DNA: TGTGCCAGCAGCACCGGGACTAGCGGGAGGAATGAGCAGTTCTTC. Residues: CASSTGTSGRNEQFF.

A few counts support this clonotype. The chain is built from TRBV19 and TRBJ2-1; the match to TRBD1 covers 7 bases. The V gene's germline CDR1 is LNHDA and CDR2 SQIVND (reference sequence). This CDR3 has 15 residues. The junction had 8 bases not matched to a gene; V was cut back by 4 bases and J by 5 bases. The CDR3 DNA follows: TGTGCCAGTAGTACGACTCCGGGACAGAACAATGAGCAGTTCTTC. It specifies CASSTTPGQNNEQFF.

This chain uses TRBV20-1 with TRBJ2-7; D not resolved. Germline CDR1 reads DFQATT; CDR2 reads SNEGSKA (reference sequence). CDR3 length: 15 amino acids. V was clipped by 0 bases and J by 3 bases, with 15 bases between them. The CDR3 DNA follows: TGCAGTGCTAGAGATTCCAGAAAGGGAATCTACGAGCAGTACTTC. Encoded protein: CSARDSRKGIYEQYF.